Listed below are T cell receptor beta chains from one sample, sequenced in a study of technical replicates of blood from a handful of donors. Method: immunoSEQ multiplex PCR; TCRdb's copy keeps in-frame clones and lacks some. The sample lists tens of thousands of clones, about 91% occurring once. The specimen was T cells isolated from PBMCs. The receptors stem from a human donor in good health. Each CDR3 is given with its conserved first and last residue. D genes are given only for firm matches. Part of the rows lack a size; the others show once, few, many or a class for expanded clones.

clone_size d_call j_call v_call cdr3_nt cdr3_aa
NA NA TRBJ1-5 TRBV19 TGTGCCAGTCGAACCACGGCACAGGGAACCCAGCCCCAGCATTTT CASRTTAQGTQPQHF
NA NA TRBJ1-1 TRBV7-2 TGTGCCAGCAGCTTACTGGGAGGGATGAACACTGAAGCTTTCTTT CASSLLGGMNTEAFF
NA NA TRBJ2-2 TRBV13 TGTGCCAGCAGCGAGAGAGGGAAAACGAACACCGGGGAGCTGTTTTTT CASSERGKTNTGELFF
NA NA TRBJ2-4 TRBV4-1 TGCGCCAGCAGCCAGTGGAAGGGGCCGAGTGCAGCCAAAAACATTCAGTACTTC CASSQWKGPSAAKNIQYF
NA NA TRBJ2-7 TRBV2 TGTGCCAGCACCGAGGGCAAACCCACCCCCTACGAGCAGTACTTC CASTEGKPTPYEQYF
NA TRBD1 TRBJ2-7 TRBV11-3 TGTGCCAGCAGGGGGACAGGGAGGGACGAGCAGTACTTC CASRGTGRDEQYF
NA NA TRBJ2-5 TRBV5-1 TGCGCCAGCAGCCCGGACAACCACCAAGAGACCCAGTACTTC CASSPDNHQETQYF
NA TRBD1 TRBJ2-7 TRBV7-9 TGTGCCAGCAGCCCGGGACAGGAGACCTACGAGCAGTACTTC CASSPGQETYEQYF
NA NA TRBJ1-3 TRBV30 TGTGCCTCGACGACAGCAGGGGAGATGGGGAACACCATATATTTT CASTTAGEMGNTIYF
NA TRBD1 TRBJ2-7 TRBV10-3 TGTGCCATCAGTAATCCGGGACAGGGATCGTTCGAGCAGTACTTC CAISNPGQGSFEQYF
NA NA TRBJ1-5 TRBV28 TGTGCCAGCAGTTCACTGAGTCAGGGGAGCAATCAGCCCCAGCATTTT CASSSLSQGSNQPQHF
NA NA TRBJ1-3 TRBV30 TGTGCCTGGAGTGTAGGGGGCTCTGGAAACACCATATATTTT CAWSVGGSGNTIYF
once NA TRBJ2-3 TRBV5-4 TGTGCCAGCAGCCCCCCATCCACAGATACGCAGTATTTT CASSPPSTDTQYF
few NA TRBJ1-1 TRBV10-3 TGTGCCATCAGTGAAGGAGGTGAAGCTTTCTTT CAISEGGEAFF
NA NA TRBJ2-5 TRBV20-1 TGCAGTGGGGGCTTCCAAGAGACCCAGTACTTC CSGGFQETQYF
NA NA TRBJ1-1 TRBV11-3 TGTGCCAGCAGCCACCTCTCCTCAGGGGTAGCTTTCTTT CASSHLSSGVAFF
NA TRBD1 TRBJ2-5 TRBV9 TGTGCCAGCAGCATCAACAGGGGTCAAGAGACCCAGTACTTC CASSINRGQETQYF
NA TRBD1 TRBJ1-1 TRBV28 TGTGCCAGTGGACAGGGAAACACTGAAGCTTTCTTT CASGQGNTEAFF
NA NA TRBJ1-1 TRBV18 TGTGCCAGCTCACCCCCCAGCGGAGAGACCCAAGCTTTCTTT CASSPPSGETQAFF
once NA TRBJ2-3 TRBV5-1 TGCGCCAGCAGCTCGGGGCAGGGGTCAGATACGCAGTATTTT CASSSGQGSDTQYF
NA TRBD2 TRBJ2-7 TRBV15 TGTGCCACCAGCGGAACTAGCGGGAGCTCCTACGAGCAGTACTTC CATSGTSGSSYEQYF
NA NA TRBJ1-2 TRBV5-4 TGTGCCAGCAGCTCAAACAAAGGAGGGGCTGTGGACGGCTACACCTTC CASSSNKGGAVDGYTF
NA TRBD2 TRBJ2-3 TRBV19 TGTGCCAGTAGTTCTTGGCGGGAGATTAGCACAGATACGCAGTATTTT CASSSWREISTDTQYF